This T cell receptor beta chain is from a study of T-cell reconstitution after alpha-beta-depleted transplantation in children. General study findings and limits: Recipient T cells and thymic progenitors that survived were the source of the high TCRbeta diversity seen at day 60 in some patients. Reportedly, alpha-beta T cells present about two months post-transplant originated from several hundred expanded clones of graft origin. Counts and diversity of T cells one year after transplant came mostly from newly produced T cells.

During its preparation, the TCRbeta library received unique molecular identifiers. TCRdb re-analysed the PCR reads in MiXCR, keeping a single row per CDR3 protein. The sample shows approximately 500,000 distinct CDR3 sequences, over 20% of them seen only once. With respect to this clonotype: Its antigen remains unknown.

Germline V lookup: CDR1 MNHNS, CDR2 SASEGT. The CDR3 is made up of 13 amino acids. V was pared by 6 bases and J by 5 bases, with 6 bases of the junction left unmatched. The chain carries TRBV6-1 and TRBJ2-5, with 7 nucleotides matching TRBD2. The sequencing used PBMCs, collected before TCRalphabeta/CD19-depleted stem cell transplant. This receptor was identified in a boy younger than two with Wiskott-Aldrich syndrome, due to receive a stem cell transplant. This CDR3 reads CASRPGGKETQYF. The DNA for the CDR3 is TGTGCCAGCAGGCCGGGGGGAAAGGAGACCCAGTACTTC.